A selection of T cell receptor beta chains follows, all from one sample in a study of T cells in Graves' hyperthyroidism and ophthalmopathy. TCRdb independently ran MiXCR on the multiplex PCR reads; one entry per CDR3 protein. In the table there are around 300,000 distinct CDR3 sequences, roughly 20% of which are singletons. Sequencing used blood. The receptors derive from a man aged 30 to 39 with Graves' ophthalmopathy. Both conserved end residues are part of each CDR3. The D gene is left open where the match is weak. Clone size is not always given. Where it is, it says once, few, many or a class for expanded clones.

d_call: -
j_call: TRBJ2-5
clone_size: -
v_call: TRBV6-1
cdr3_aa: CASSATRGRRGETQYF
cdr3_nt: TGTGCCAGCAGCGCCACCCGGGGGAGGCGAGGAGAGACCCAGTACTTC

d_call: TRBD2
j_call: TRBJ2-1
clone_size: many
v_call: TRBV28
cdr3_aa: CASSPTSGRNEQFF
cdr3_nt: TGTGCCAGCAGCCCGACTAGCGGGAGGAATGAGCAGTTCTTC

d_call: TRBD1
j_call: TRBJ1-1
clone_size: -
v_call: TRBV10-3
cdr3_aa: CAISEWGQGAGMNTEAFF
cdr3_nt: TGTGCCATCAGTGAGTGGGGACAGGGGGCTGGGATGAACACTGAAGCTTTCTTT

d_call: -
j_call: TRBJ2-7
clone_size: many
v_call: TRBV11-2
cdr3_aa: CASGQTSYEQYF
cdr3_nt: TGTGCCTCAGGGCAGACCTCCTACGAGCAGTACTTC

d_call: TRBD1
j_call: TRBJ2-7
clone_size: few
v_call: TRBV28
cdr3_aa: CASSESGTGGTYEQYF
cdr3_nt: TGTGCCAGCAGTGAATCCGGGACAGGGGGCACCTACGAGCAGTACTTC

d_call: -
j_call: TRBJ2-2
clone_size: few
v_call: TRBV2
cdr3_aa: CASRVINTGELFF
cdr3_nt: TGTGCCAGCAGGGTAATCAACACCGGGGAGCTGTTTTTT

d_call: TRBD2
j_call: TRBJ2-7
clone_size: -
v_call: TRBV6-1
cdr3_aa: CASSARLAGTREQYF
cdr3_nt: TGTGCCAGCAGTGCAAGACTAGCGGGGACGAGGGAGCAGTACTTC

d_call: TRBD2
j_call: TRBJ2-3
clone_size: few
v_call: TRBV10-3
cdr3_aa: CAISSGTSGTDTQYF
cdr3_nt: TGTGCCATCAGTTCCGGGACTAGCGGCACAGATACGCAGTATTTT

d_call: TRBD2
j_call: TRBJ2-1
clone_size: -
v_call: TRBV20-1
cdr3_aa: CSAPNSGRAGNEQFF
cdr3_nt: TGCAGTGCCCCGAATAGCGGGAGGGCAGGCAATGAGCAGTTCTTC

d_call: -
j_call: TRBJ2-7
clone_size: few
v_call: TRBV29-1
cdr3_aa: CSVGSELGEQYF
cdr3_nt: TGCAGCGTTGGATCGGAGCTTGGCGAGCAGTACTTC

d_call: TRBD1
j_call: TRBJ2-6
clone_size: -
v_call: TRBV28
cdr3_aa: CASSLPRDRATVLTF
cdr3_nt: TGTGCCAGCAGTTTACCCAGGGACAGAGCCACCGTCCTGACTTTC

d_call: TRBD1
j_call: TRBJ1-5
clone_size: few
v_call: TRBV11-2
cdr3_aa: CASSFGQGAGQPQHF
cdr3_nt: TGTGCCAGCAGTTTTGGACAGGGGGCAGGGCAGCCCCAGCATTTT

d_call: TRBD1
j_call: TRBJ1-1
clone_size: few
v_call: TRBV29-1
cdr3_aa: CSAPRGTGRNTEAFF
cdr3_nt: TGCAGCGCCCCAAGGGGGACAGGGAGGAACACTGAAGCTTTCTTT

d_call: -
j_call: TRBJ2-2
clone_size: -
v_call: TRBV6-5
cdr3_aa: CASSYQTGYTGELFF
cdr3_nt: TGTGCCAGCAGTTACCAAACAGGGTACACCGGGGAGCTGTTTTTT

d_call: -
j_call: TRBJ2-2
clone_size: -
v_call: TRBV3-1
cdr3_aa: CASSPGRWDGELFF
cdr3_nt: TGTGCCAGCAGCCCAGGAAGGTGGGACGGGGAGCTGTTTTTT

d_call: -
j_call: TRBJ2-3
clone_size: -
v_call: TRBV12-3/TRBV12-4
cdr3_aa: CASSPSSRDTTDTQYF
cdr3_nt: TGTGCCAGCAGTCCCTCCAGCCGGGACACCACAGATACGCAGTATTTT

d_call: TRBD2
j_call: TRBJ2-3
clone_size: many
v_call: TRBV3-1
cdr3_aa: CASSASGKTDTQYF
cdr3_nt: TGTGCCAGCAGCGCTAGCGGGAAAACAGATACGCAGTATTTT

d_call: -
j_call: TRBJ2-5
clone_size: many
v_call: TRBV3-1
cdr3_aa: CASSQVGQIQETQYF
cdr3_nt: TGTGCCAGCAGCCAAGTGGGGCAGATCCAAGAGACCCAGTACTTC

d_call: -
j_call: TRBJ1-4
clone_size: few
v_call: TRBV7-8
cdr3_aa: CASSFLGGQNEKLFF
cdr3_nt: TGTGCCAGCAGCTTCCTGGGGGGCCAGAATGAAAAACTGTTTTTT

d_call: -
j_call: TRBJ2-3
clone_size: -
v_call: TRBV10-1
cdr3_aa: CVSSGARDTTSPTDTQYF
cdr3_nt: TGTGTCAGCAGTGGGGCCCGGGACACAACTTCCCCCACAGATACGCAGTATTTT

d_call: TRBD2
j_call: TRBJ2-2
clone_size: -
v_call: TRBV20-1
cdr3_aa: CSARAGENTGELFF
cdr3_nt: TGCAGTGCTAGGGCGGGAGAGAACACCGGGGAGCTGTTTTTT

d_call: TRBD2
j_call: TRBJ2-7
clone_size: few
v_call: TRBV29-1
cdr3_aa: CSVEVGGLTSGTYEQYF
cdr3_nt: TGCAGCGTTGAAGTAGGGGGGTTAACTAGCGGGACCTACGAGCAGTACTTC

d_call: -
j_call: TRBJ2-7
clone_size: few
v_call: TRBV6-6
cdr3_aa: CASSYSPRGPYEQYF
cdr3_nt: TGTGCCAGCAGTTACTCGCCAAGGGGACCCTACGAGCAGTACTTC

d_call: -
j_call: TRBJ1-1
clone_size: many
v_call: TRBV24-1
cdr3_aa: CATSDLRVRPPNTEAFF
cdr3_nt: TGTGCCACCAGTGATTTAAGGGTAAGGCCGCCGAACACTGAAGCTTTCTTT

d_call: -
j_call: TRBJ2-1
clone_size: many
v_call: TRBV30
cdr3_aa: CAWNAIAAYNEQFF
cdr3_nt: TGTGCCTGGAATGCGATAGCGGCATACAATGAGCAGTTCTTC

d_call: -
j_call: TRBJ2-1
clone_size: -
v_call: TRBV27
cdr3_aa: CASSLGRDPSYNEQFF
cdr3_nt: TGTGCCAGCAGTTTAGGCCGGGACCCCTCCTACAATGAGCAGTTCTTC

d_call: -
j_call: TRBJ2-2
clone_size: -
v_call: TRBV24-1
cdr3_aa: CATSVPNTGELFF
cdr3_nt: TGTGCCACCAGTGTCCCCAACACCGGGGAGCTGTTTTTT

d_call: -
j_call: TRBJ2-6
clone_size: few
v_call: TRBV5-1
cdr3_aa: CASSGANVLTF
cdr3_nt: TGCGCCAGCTCTGGGGCCAACGTCCTGACTTTC

d_call: -
j_call: TRBJ1-5
clone_size: many
v_call: TRBV6-1
cdr3_aa: CASSEAYRAFSQPQHF
cdr3_nt: TGTGCCAGCAGTGAAGCTTACAGGGCGTTCTCTCAGCCCCAGCATTTT